This T cell receptor beta chain was profiled in a study of T cells expressing NK-cell markers. At the level of the study: Among eight sequenced donors, seven carried HCMV seropositivity while one was seronegative. Overall study findings and caveats: For several donors, the dominant NKG2C+ clonotypes made up about 1.0-7.5% of their CD8+ T cells. Whether expanded NKG2C+ T cell clones were HCMV-specific remained unclear. The CD3+CD56-NKG2C+ fraction of a handful of donors was likewise dominated by these clonotypes.

TCRdb reprocessed the 5' RACE reads, with one entry per CDR3 protein and no DNA. This repertoire includes 500,000 to 700,000 distinct CDR3 sequences. With regard to this clonotype: Antigen: not known.

The CDR3 is 11 residues long. This TCR came from a man aged 18 to 30 in good health. Specimen: blood T cells: a sorted CD56 or NKG2C T cell subset, CD4+ or CD8+ T cells, or bulk PBMC T cells (not recorded which). This sequence joins TRBV12-3 or TRBV12-4 and TRBJ2-4; TCRdb reports TRBD1, a call that lacks DNA to check it against. CDR3 loop: CASSLGGAEYF.